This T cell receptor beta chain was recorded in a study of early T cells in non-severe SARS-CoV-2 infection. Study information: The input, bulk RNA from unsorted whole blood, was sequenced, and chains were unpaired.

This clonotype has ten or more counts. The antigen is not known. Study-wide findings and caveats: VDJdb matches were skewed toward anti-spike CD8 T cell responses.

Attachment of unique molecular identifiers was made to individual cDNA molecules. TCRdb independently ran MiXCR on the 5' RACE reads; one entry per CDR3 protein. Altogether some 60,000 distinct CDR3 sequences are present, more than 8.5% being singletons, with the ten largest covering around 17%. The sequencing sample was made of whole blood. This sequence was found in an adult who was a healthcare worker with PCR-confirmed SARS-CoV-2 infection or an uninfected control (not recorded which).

Written as DNA, the CDR3 is TGTGCCAGTAGTATAGCCCCCCCAGGGAGCTCCTACAATGAGCAGTTCTTC. It yields the protein CASSIAPPGSSYNEQFF. This chain uses TRBV19 with TRBJ2-1, with D perhaps being TRBD1 or TRBD2 (5 bases each). CDR3 length equals 17 residues. Germline assignment: CDR1 LNHDA and CDR2 SQIVND (reference sequence). The V end lost 1 base, the J end lost 0 bases, and 13 bases lay between the germline ends.